Presented here are 27 T cell receptor beta chains from one specimen sequenced in a study of blood T cell repertoires in COVID-19. Generated by immunoSEQ multiplex PCR, the TCRdb table keeps only in-frame clones and is missing some. The sample records fewer than 250,000 clones, 80% to 90% being singletons. The sample was peripheral blood. Receptors originate from a woman in her seventies with acute or convalescent COVID-19.

Details on this clone: In the same sample, other DNA sequences code for this CDR3. The rearrangement links TRBV28 to TRBJ1-3, with 9 bases lining up with TRBD1. Germline loops: CDR1 MDHEN, CDR2 SYDVKM. CDR3 length equals 15 residues. V lost 5 bases to trimming and J lost 4 bases; unmatched junction nucleotides: 6. Written as DNA, the CDR3 is TGTGCCAGCAGTCTAACAGGGGGCTCCGGAAACACCATATATTTT. Residues: CASSLTGGSGNTIYF.

The J gene is TRBJ1-2, the V gene TRBV6-6; perhaps TRBD1 as D (6 bases). V lost 4 bases to trimming and J lost 3 bases, with 9 bases between them. Germline CDR1 is MNHNY and CDR2 is SVGAGI (reference sequence). The CDR3 has 13 residues. The CDR3: CASSLQGDYGYTF. The CDR3 nucleotides read TGTGCCAGCAGTTTACAGGGAGACTATGGCTACACCTTC.

Note on this clone: This specimen includes other DNA sequences encoding the same CDR3. The genes are TRBV5-1 and TRBJ1-6; 7 bases are shared with TRBD1. CDR1 and CDR2 (germline): SGHRS, YFSETQ. Germline trimming cut 0 bases from V and 7 bases from J; bases unmatched to any gene: 1. The CDR3 runs to 14 residues. The CDR3 nucleotides read TGCGCCAGCAGCTTGGGACAGGGAAATTCACCCCTCCACTTT. Translated: CASSLGQGNSPLHF.

The chain couples TRBV7-2 to TRBJ2-5; D unresolved. CDR1 SGHTA and CDR2 FQGNSA come from the germline V gene. Trimming took off 1 base at V and 0 bases at J, with 6 bases between the two ends. The CDR3 is 14 amino acids. The chain's CDR3 is CASSLEANQETQYF. Written as DNA, the CDR3 is TGTGCCAGCAGCTTAGAAGCCAACCAAGAGACCCAGTACTTC. The entire variable domain, with the rest obtained from reference TRBV7-2 and TRBJ2-5, is as follows: GAGVSQSPSNKVTEKGKDVELRCDPISGHTALYWYRQSLGQGLEFLIYFQGNSAPDKSGLPSDRFSAERTGGSVSTLTIQRTQQEDSAVYLCASSLEANQETQYFGPGTRLLVL.

This clone appeared once. V usage is TRBV7-2 and J usage is TRBJ2-5; 9 bases are shared with TRBD2. This CDR3 region has 15 residues. J gave up 5 bases and V 5 bases, and 9 bases lay outside the gene matches. The germline V gene has CDR1 SGHTA and CDR2 FQGNSA. The CDR3 is CASSLTWRGGETQYF. CDR3 nucleotides: TGTGCCAGCAGCCTAACCTGGCGGGGGGGCGAGACCCAGTACTTC.

The CDR3 is CASSLGLAGDFYEQYF. CDR3 bases: TGTGCCAGCAGTTTAGGACTAGCGGGGGACTTCTACGAGCAGTACTTC. The chain links TRBV27 to TRBJ2-7; TRBD2 matches 13 bases. The CDR3 loop spans 16 amino acids. Germline V gene lookup returns CDR1 MNHEY and CDR2 SMNVEV (reference sequence). With V trimmed by 2 bases and J by 3 bases, 4 bases remained unmatched.

The chain couples TRBV5-1 to TRBJ1-5, with TRBD1 matching 7 bases. The ends lost 2 bases at V and 5 bases at J; junction bases unmatched: 4. Germline V gene lookup returns CDR1 SGHRS and CDR2 YFSETQ. The CDR3 has 14 residues. CDR3 nucleotides: TGCGCCAGCAGCTTAAGGACAGGCTATCAGCCCCAGCATTTT. It encodes CASSLRTGYQPQHF.

V is TRBV4-2 and J is TRBJ1-1; 10 bases fit TRBD1. This CDR3 is built from 15 residues. Germline trimming cut 4 bases from V and 3 bases from J; bases unmatched to any gene: 5. Germline CDR1 LGHNA, CDR2 YNFKEQ. The CDR3 DNA sequence: TGTGCCAGCAGCCCACGACAGGGGGCAGACACTGAAGCTTTCTTT. This encodes CASSPRQGADTEAFF.

The chain couples TRBV5-4 to TRBJ1-3, with 7 bases identical to TRBD1. Unmatched junction bases numbered 4, after V lost 0 bases and J lost 7 bases. The CDR3 loop spans 14 amino acids. Germline V gene sequence: CDR1 SGHNT, CDR2 YYREEE (reference sequence). Here the CDR3 reads CASSLEGGRNTIYF. In DNA form, the CDR3 reads TGTGCCAGCAGCTTGGAAGGGGGCCGGAACACCATATATTTT. The full variable domain, completed using reference TRBV5-4 and TRBJ1-3, is ETGVTQSPTHLIKTRGQQVTLRCSSQSGHNTVSWYQQALGQGPQFIFQYYREEENGRGNFPPRFSGLQFPNYSSELNVNALELDDSALYLCASSLEGGRNTIYFGEGSWLTVV.

This chain joins TRBV5-5 and TRBJ1-5; 7 positions agree with TRBD1. V was clipped by 2 bases and J by 0 bases; unmatched bases: 5. Per the germline V gene, CDR1 is SGHKS and CDR2 is YYEKEE (reference sequence). The CDR3 sequence is 16 residues long. CDR3 coding DNA: TGTGCCAGCAGCTTTAGGGGGCTAAGTAGCAATCAGCCCCAGCATTTT. It specifies CASSFRGLSSNQPQHF. The whole variable domain, filled in from reference TRBV5-5 and TRBJ1-5, reads DAGVTQSPTHLIKTRGQQVTLRCSPISGHKSVSWYQQVLGQGPQFIFQYYEKEERGRGNFPDRFSARQFPNYSSELNVNALLLGDSALYLCASSFRGLSSNQPQHFGDGTRLSIL.

This clone was observed a single time. This sequence joins TRBV27 and TRBJ1-1; D might be TRBD1 (5 bases). This CDR3 is 13 amino acids long. Germline-derived CDR1 and CDR2 are MNHEY and SMNVEV (reference sequence). The germline V and J ends were trimmed by 5 bases and 4 bases, with 11 bases remaining between them. Written as DNA, the CDR3 is TGTGCCAGCAGTATCTGGAGGGGCACTGAAGCTTTCTTT. It translates to CASSIWRGTEAFF.

V gene TRBV10-1 combines with J gene TRBJ2-5; possibly TRBD2 for D (6 bases). Deletions cut 8 bases from V and 0 bases from J, with 16 bases between. CDR3 size: 15 residues. Germline-derived CDR1 and CDR2 are WNHNN and SYGVQD (reference sequence). The CDR3 loop is CASATRGEYQETQYF. The CDR3 DNA is TGCGCCAGCGCGACTCGCGGGGAGTACCAAGAGACCCAGTACTTC.

This clone was detected ten times or more. The V and J genes are TRBV10-3 and TRBJ1-5; the match to TRBD1 covers 11 bases. V was pared by 6 bases and J by 7 bases, with 11 bases of the junction left unmatched. The CDR3 totals 16 residues. Germline V gene sequence: CDR1 ENHRY, CDR2 SYGVKD. The CDR3 is CAISPGQGAIRQPQHF. CDR3 sequence (DNA): TGTGCCATCAGCCCCGGACAGGGGGCGATAAGACAGCCCCAGCATTTT.

Notes on this clone: With a much larger clone just one base away, this may be a read error. The chain joins TRBV6-5 to TRBJ2-6; D uncertain. Germline CDR1 MNHEY, CDR2 SVGAGI. With 7 bases removed from V and 1 base from J, the gap between germline ends came to 5 bases. CDR3 size: 13 residues. The CDR3 DNA reads TGTGCCAGCACCCAGTCTGGGGCCAACGTCCTGACTTTC. This gives the protein CASTQSGANVLTF.

This clone has a handful of counts. The chain uses TRBV5-1 and TRBJ1-2; TRBD1 matches 7 bases. CDR3 length: 15 amino acids. With V trimmed by 7 bases and J by 5 bases, 14 bases remained unmatched. CDR1 and CDR2 (germline): SGHRS, YFSETQ. CDR3 protein: CASSGGQATSYGYTF. DNA of the CDR3: TGCGCCAGCTCGGGCGGACAGGCGACCTCGTATGGCTACACCTTC.

The rearrangement joins TRBV28 to TRBJ1-1, with D possibly being TRBD1 (5 bases). The germline V gene has CDR1 MDHEN and CDR2 SYDVKM. The CDR3 sequence is 12 residues long. Trimming pared 6 bases from V and 6 bases from J, leaving 11 bases between. This CDR3 reads CASSQAGAEAFF. CDR3 bases: TGTGCCAGCAGCCAAGCGGGGGCTGAAGCTTTCTTT.

The chain is built from TRBV7-8 and TRBJ2-2, with D tentatively TRBD1 (6 bases). The CDR3 loop spans 15 amino acids. The germline V and J ends were trimmed by 6 bases and 1 base, with 12 bases remaining between them. Germline-derived CDR1 and CDR2 are SGHVS and FQNEAQ. The CDR3 loop reads CASSPDRWNTGELFF. CDR3 coding DNA: TGTGCCAGCAGTCCTGACAGGTGGAACACCGGGGAGCTGTTTTTT. Based on the CDR3 plus reference TRBV7-8 and TRBJ2-2, the full variable domain is GAGVSQSPRYKVAKRGQDVALRCDPISGHVSLFWYQQALGQGPEFLTYFQNEAQLDKSGLPSDRFFAERPEGSVSTLKIQRTQQEDSAVYLCASSPDRWNTGELFFGEGSRLTVL.

The V call is TRBV5-1, the J call TRBJ2-3; tentative D call: TRBD1 (5 bases). V was cut by 0 bases and J by 6 bases, with 20 bases left in between. Germline assignment: CDR1 SGHRS and CDR2 YFSETQ. This CDR3 has 17 residues. The CDR3 DNA reads as TGCGCCAGCAGCTTGGCCAGGGTGCATAACAATGGGGATACGCAGTATTTT. Translation: CASSLARVHNNGDTQYF.

Points on this clone: The same CDR3 also results from other DNA sequences found in this sample. The rearrangement joins TRBV6-5 to TRBJ2-7, with 9 bases that match TRBD1. J was trimmed by 1 base and V by 0 bases; bases with no gene match: 1. This CDR3 spans 15 amino acids. Germline CDR1 MNHEY, CDR2 SVGAGI. The CDR3 protein is CASSYSGQGSYEQYF. CDR3 in DNA: TGTGCCAGCAGTTACTCCGGACAGGGGTCCTACGAGCAGTACTTC.

The table lists this clone with a few counts. V gene TRBV20-1 combines with J gene TRBJ1-2; perhaps TRBD1 as D (6 bases). Trimming removed 3 bases from V and 8 bases from J, with 13 bases in between. The germline gives CDR1 DFQATT, CDR2 SNEGSKA (reference sequence). The CDR3 extends over 12 amino acids. The CDR3 nucleotides read TGCAGTGCTAGTGGGACAAAGCTAGGCTACACCTTC. Encoded protein: CSASGTKLGYTF.

The V gene is TRBV5-1, the J gene TRBJ2-1, with TRBD2 matching 13 bases. V shed 0 bases and J 1 base; nucleotides not matched to a gene: 7. Looked up from germline, CDR1 is SGHRS and CDR2 is YFSETQ. There are 19 residues in the CDR3. CDR3 coding DNA: TGCGCCAGCAGCTTGGGGGGGACTAGCGGGGCTCCGTCCTACAATGAGCAGTTCTTC. It yields the protein CASSLGGTSGAPSYNEQFF.

This chain connects TRBV11-2 to TRBJ1-2, with 8 bases matching TRBD1. Germline lookup yields CDR1 SGHAT and CDR2 FQNNGV. This CDR3 contains 14 residues. V dropped 5 bases and J dropped 9; count of bases not matched to a gene: 11. The CDR3 DNA reads as TGTGCCAGCAGCACGAGATCGACAGGGGCCAGCTACACCTTC. Its protein product is CASSTRSTGASYTF.

The rearrangement links TRBV7-2 to TRBJ2-4; D not certain. Trimming shortened V by 5 bases and J by 5 bases, and 13 bases separated the two germline ends. The germline gives CDR1 SGHTA, CDR2 FQGNSA. CDR3 size: 14 residues. CDR3 sequence reads: CASSPPGTQNIQYF. The CDR3 DNA is TGTGCCAGCAGCCCCCCCGGTACCCAAAACATTCAGTACTTC.

The chain couples TRBV6-1 to TRBJ1-4, with D possibly TRBD1 on 5 matching bases. The CDR3 covers 17 residues. Germline V lookup: CDR1 MNHNS, CDR2 SASEGT. Trimming shortened V by 1 base and J by 0 bases, and 12 bases separated the two germline ends. The CDR3 spells CASSEGQPFATNEKLFF. In DNA form, the CDR3 reads TGTGCCAGCAGTGAAGGACAGCCATTCGCAACTAATGAAAAACTGTTTTTT.

The J gene is TRBJ2-7, the V gene TRBV5-1; 7 bases map to TRBD1. Germline loops: CDR1 SGHRS, CDR2 YFSETQ. Losses at the gene ends were 7 bases for V and 2 bases for J; bases not matched to a gene: 12. The CDR3 length is 15 residues. DNA of the CDR3: TGCGCCAGCTCGAGAACCGGGACAGAAACCTACGAGCAGTACTTC. Translation gives CASSRTGTETYEQYF.

V is TRBV19 and J is TRBJ1-2, with 8 bases fitting TRBD1. The J segment lost 3 bases and the V segment lost 5 bases, leaving 2 bases of the junction unmatched. The length of the CDR3 is 13 residues. CDR1 is LNHDA and CDR2 is SQIVND in the germline V gene (reference sequence). For the CDR3, the DNA is TGTGCCAGTAGTCGGGACAGGTACTATGGCTACACCTTC. Encoded protein: CASSRDRYYGYTF.

The chain couples TRBV11-2 to TRBJ2-1, with 14 nucleotides matching TRBD2. Looked up from germline, CDR1 is SGHAT and CDR2 is FQNNGV. This CDR3 is built from 16 residues. V lost 5 bases, J lost 5 bases, and 5 bases stayed unmatched. The CDR3 DNA follows: TGTGCCAGCAGCGCCTGGACTAGCGGGGGGAACAATGAGCAGTTCTTC. It specifies CASSAWTSGGNNEQFF.